The rows below give T cell receptor beta chains drawn from one sample of a study of OX40 agonist ivuxolimab in advanced cancers. The method was immunoSEQ multiplex PCR; TCRdb's version includes in-frame clones alone and lacks a portion of them. The sample shows some 70,000 clones, 80% of them seen only once. Sequenced material: CD4+ or CD8+ T cells sorted from blood, taken in a trial of the OX40 agonist ivuxolimab. Receptor source: an adult with an advanced solid tumor such as melanoma, head and neck, liver or kidney cancer. Each CDR3 is given with its conserved first and last residue. D genes are given only for firm matches. Rows may omit the clone size; those that give it use once, few, many or a size class.

v_call: TRBV4-2; clone_size: few; d_call: TRBD1; j_call: TRBJ1-2; cdr3_nt: TGTGCCAGCAGCAGGGACAGAAACTATGGCTACACCTTC; cdr3_aa: CASSRDRNYGYTF
v_call: TRBV27; clone_size: NA; d_call: NA; j_call: TRBJ2-7; cdr3_nt: TGTGCCAGCAGTTTAAGGCCGGTTCCAGAGGACGAGCAGTACTTC; cdr3_aa: CASSLRPVPEDEQYF
v_call: TRBV7-2; clone_size: NA; d_call: NA; j_call: TRBJ1-1; cdr3_nt: TGTGCCAGCAGCGGTAGGGACACCTATTACACTGAAGCTTTCTTT; cdr3_aa: CASSGRDTYYTEAFF
v_call: TRBV5-6; clone_size: NA; d_call: NA; j_call: TRBJ1-2; cdr3_nt: TGTGCCAGCAGCTATCGGGGAATGGGCTATGGCTACACCTTC; cdr3_aa: CASSYRGMGYGYTF
v_call: TRBV18; clone_size: NA; d_call: TRBD1; j_call: TRBJ1-2; cdr3_nt: TGTGCCAGCTCACCGGGACAGGGGATGAACTATGGCTACACCTTC; cdr3_aa: CASSPGQGMNYGYTF
v_call: TRBV7-9; clone_size: NA; d_call: NA; j_call: TRBJ2-1; cdr3_nt: TGTGCCAGCGATGACAGGCATTTCTCCAATGAGCAGTTCTTC; cdr3_aa: CASDDRHFSNEQFF
v_call: TRBV6-5; clone_size: NA; d_call: NA; j_call: TRBJ1-2; cdr3_nt: TGTGCCAGCAGTGACTGGGGGACGGGAAACTATGGCTACACCTTC; cdr3_aa: CASSDWGTGNYGYTF
v_call: TRBV6-1; clone_size: NA; d_call: TRBD2; j_call: TRBJ2-1; cdr3_nt: TGTGCCAGCAGTGCCGGGACTAGCGTGAGAGTCTCCTACAATGAGCAGTTCTTC; cdr3_aa: CASSAGTSVRVSYNEQFF
v_call: TRBV5-1; clone_size: once; d_call: NA; j_call: TRBJ2-1; cdr3_nt: TGCGCCAGCAGCTTGGAGGCAGGGTCAGGGTACAATGAGCAGTTCTTC; cdr3_aa: CASSLEAGSGYNEQFF
v_call: TRBV6-5; clone_size: NA; d_call: NA; j_call: TRBJ1-1; cdr3_nt: TGTGCCAGCAGTTACGGTGGGGGGCTAAGGGACACTGAAGCTTTCTTT; cdr3_aa: CASSYGGGLRDTEAFF
v_call: TRBV28; clone_size: NA; d_call: NA; j_call: TRBJ1-1; cdr3_nt: TGTGCCAGCAGTTCCCAACCCAGGGAAGCTTTCTTT; cdr3_aa: CASSSQPREAFF
v_call: TRBV5-1; clone_size: NA; d_call: NA; j_call: TRBJ1-3; cdr3_nt: TGCGCCAGCAGCTTCGGTGAAGGAAACACCATATATTTT; cdr3_aa: CASSFGEGNTIYF
v_call: TRBV9; clone_size: once; d_call: NA; j_call: TRBJ2-5; cdr3_nt: TGTGCCAGCAGCGTAGAACCTCGAGGTGGGACCCAGTACTTC; cdr3_aa: CASSVEPRGGTQYF
v_call: TRBV5-1; clone_size: NA; d_call: NA; j_call: TRBJ2-2; cdr3_nt: TGCGCCAGCAGCTTGGTCCGAGGGAACACCGGGGAGCTGTTTTTT; cdr3_aa: CASSLVRGNTGELFF
v_call: TRBV5-1; clone_size: NA; d_call: NA; j_call: TRBJ1-1; cdr3_nt: TGCGCCAGCAGCTTGACGACAGGGAACACTGAAGCTTTCTTT; cdr3_aa: CASSLTTGNTEAFF
v_call: TRBV7-2; clone_size: NA; d_call: TRBD2; j_call: TRBJ2-3; cdr3_nt: TGTGCCAGCAGCTTAGTTCCCCTAGCGGGAGGATTAGATACGCAGTATTTT; cdr3_aa: CASSLVPLAGGLDTQYF
v_call: TRBV29-1; clone_size: NA; d_call: TRBD1; j_call: TRBJ1-5; cdr3_nt: TGCAGCGTGGCCCTTGGGACAGGGAGAAATCAGCCCCAGCATTTT; cdr3_aa: CSVALGTGRNQPQHF
v_call: TRBV25-1; clone_size: NA; d_call: TRBD2; j_call: TRBJ2-7; cdr3_nt: TGTGCCAGCAGTGAATTTGGCGGGAGATCCTCCTACGAGCAGTACTTC; cdr3_aa: CASSEFGGRSSYEQYF
v_call: TRBV28; clone_size: NA; d_call: TRBD2; j_call: TRBJ2-3; cdr3_nt: TGTGCCAGCAGTTTCGGGGCGGGAGGGGGGACAGATACGCAGTATTTT; cdr3_aa: CASSFGAGGGTDTQYF
v_call: TRBV7-3; clone_size: NA; d_call: TRBD2; j_call: TRBJ2-1; cdr3_nt: TGTGCCAGCAGCTTATACGGACTAGCGGGGGTCTACAATGAGCAGTTCTTC; cdr3_aa: CASSLYGLAGVYNEQFF
v_call: TRBV6-1; clone_size: NA; d_call: NA; j_call: TRBJ2-6; cdr3_nt: TGTGCCAGCACAATCTCTGGGGCCAACGTCCTGACTTTC; cdr3_aa: CASTISGANVLTF
v_call: TRBV15; clone_size: NA; d_call: NA; j_call: TRBJ1-2; cdr3_nt: TGTGCCACCAGCAGAGGTGAGGGGGGCTACACCTTC; cdr3_aa: CATSRGEGGYTF
v_call: TRBV19; clone_size: NA; d_call: TRBD2; j_call: TRBJ2-3; cdr3_nt: TGTGCCAGTAGTGTTTCTAGCGGGAGGGTGACAGATACGCAGTATTTT; cdr3_aa: CASSVSSGRVTDTQYF
v_call: TRBV9; clone_size: NA; d_call: TRBD1; j_call: TRBJ1-5; cdr3_nt: TGTGCCAGCAGCCGTGGGGTAGGGACAGTTCAGAATCAGCCCCAGCATTTT; cdr3_aa: CASSRGVGTVQNQPQHF
v_call: TRBV7-2; clone_size: NA; d_call: NA; j_call: TRBJ2-7; cdr3_nt: TGTGCCAGCAGCTTATTAGTTGGCAGTTTGACCTACGAGCAGTACTTC; cdr3_aa: CASSLLVGSLTYEQYF
v_call: TRBV6-5; clone_size: few; d_call: NA; j_call: TRBJ1-2; cdr3_nt: TGTGCCAGTGCGGGGATAGCTAACTATGGCTACACCTTC; cdr3_aa: CASAGIANYGYTF
v_call: TRBV19; clone_size: NA; d_call: NA; j_call: TRBJ2-3; cdr3_nt: TGTGCCAGTAGTGGCGGCAGGGCCACAGATACGCAGTATTTT; cdr3_aa: CASSGGRATDTQYF
v_call: TRBV27; clone_size: NA; d_call: TRBD2; j_call: TRBJ2-7; cdr3_nt: TGTGCCAGCAGTCTACCTTGGACTAGCGGGAGAATAAACGAGCAGTACTTC; cdr3_aa: CASSLPWTSGRINEQYF
v_call: TRBV11-2; clone_size: NA; d_call: NA; j_call: TRBJ1-1; cdr3_nt: TGTGCCAGCAGCACCCGCGGGACAGAAGCTTTCTTT; cdr3_aa: CASSTRGTEAFF
v_call: TRBV15; clone_size: NA; d_call: NA; j_call: TRBJ1-1; cdr3_nt: TGTGCCACCAGTATACAGACGAACACTGAAGCTTTCTTT; cdr3_aa: CATSIQTNTEAFF
v_call: TRBV18; clone_size: NA; d_call: TRBD1; j_call: TRBJ2-1; cdr3_nt: TGTGCCAGCTCACCAATACGACAGGGGGGTGAGCAGTTCTTC; cdr3_aa: CASSPIRQGGEQFF
v_call: TRBV18; clone_size: NA; d_call: TRBD2; j_call: TRBJ2-1; cdr3_nt: TGTGCCAGCTCCCCCCGCGGGGGGATTGATGAGCAGTTCTTC; cdr3_aa: CASSPRGGIDEQFF
v_call: TRBV7-2; clone_size: NA; d_call: NA; j_call: TRBJ1-2; cdr3_nt: TGTGCCAGCAGCACGGCCGAGGGTGATGGCTACACCTTC; cdr3_aa: CASSTAEGDGYTF
v_call: TRBV10-1; clone_size: NA; d_call: NA; j_call: TRBJ2-1; cdr3_nt: TGCGCCAGCAGTGACCATGTGGAGCAGTTCTTC; cdr3_aa: CASSDHVEQFF
v_call: TRBV19; clone_size: NA; d_call: TRBD2; j_call: TRBJ2-5; cdr3_nt: TGTGCCAGTAGTTCCCGGGGGGGTCAAGAGACCCAGTACTTC; cdr3_aa: CASSSRGGQETQYF
v_call: TRBV11-3; clone_size: NA; d_call: NA; j_call: TRBJ2-4; cdr3_nt: TGTGCCAGCAGCCCCCGTTGGGGGAAATGGAAAAACATTCAGTACTTC; cdr3_aa: CASSPRWGKWKNIQYF
v_call: TRBV5-1; clone_size: NA; d_call: NA; j_call: TRBJ1-2; cdr3_nt: TGCGCCAGCAGCGCACTAATAACAGAGGACTATGGCTACACCTTC; cdr3_aa: CASSALITEDYGYTF
v_call: TRBV28; clone_size: few; d_call: NA; j_call: TRBJ1-5; cdr3_nt: TGTGCCAGCAGGTTACCGGGAGGGTACAATCAGCCCCAGCATTTT; cdr3_aa: CASRLPGGYNQPQHF
v_call: TRBV7-9; clone_size: few; d_call: NA; j_call: TRBJ1-3; cdr3_nt: TGTGCCAGCAGCCAATTGACAGGCGCTGGAAACACCATATATTTT; cdr3_aa: CASSQLTGAGNTIYF
v_call: TRBV7-9; clone_size: once; d_call: NA; j_call: TRBJ1-3; cdr3_nt: TGTGCCAGCAGATTCGATTTGAGGTCTGGAAACACCATATATTTT; cdr3_aa: CASRFDLRSGNTIYF
v_call: TRBV29-1; clone_size: NA; d_call: TRBD2; j_call: TRBJ2-3; cdr3_nt: TGCAGCGCAGCCCCCGGACTAGCGGGGGCCACAGATACGCAGTATTTT; cdr3_aa: CSAAPGLAGATDTQYF
v_call: TRBV11-2; clone_size: NA; d_call: NA; j_call: TRBJ2-1; cdr3_nt: TGTGCCAGCAGCCTCGAAAGGGTGGATGAGCAGTTCTTC; cdr3_aa: CASSLERVDEQFF